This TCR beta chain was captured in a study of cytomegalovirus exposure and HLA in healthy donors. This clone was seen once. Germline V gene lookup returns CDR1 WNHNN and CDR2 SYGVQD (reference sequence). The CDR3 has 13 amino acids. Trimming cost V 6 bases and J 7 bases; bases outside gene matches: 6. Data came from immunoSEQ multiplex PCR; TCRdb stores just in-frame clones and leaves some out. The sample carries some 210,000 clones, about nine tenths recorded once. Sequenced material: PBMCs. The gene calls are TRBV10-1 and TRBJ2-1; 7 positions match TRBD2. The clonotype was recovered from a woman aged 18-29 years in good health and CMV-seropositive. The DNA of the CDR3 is TGCGCCAGCAGCCATACCGGGGGGAATGAGCAGTTCTTC. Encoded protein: CASSHTGGNEQFF.